The next 14 T cell receptor beta chains were all read from a single sample in a study of beta chain features in type 1 diabetes. The investigators reverse transcribed all of the isolated RNA, so they sequenced expressed TCRB transcripts. Only in-frame clones appear in the TCRdb table, and some are missing; sequencing was by immunoSEQ multiplex PCR. The sample consists of around 500,000 clones, over 10% of them appearing once. Input material: naive CD4+ T cells from blood. These receptors all stem from a woman aged 18-29 years in good health.

There are a few counts of this clone. Other nucleotide sequences in the sample specify the same CDR3. This chain uses TRBV29-1 with TRBJ2-1, with D perhaps matching TRBD2 (5 bases). CDR3 length: 10 amino acids. Germline lookup yields CDR1 SQVTM and CDR2 ANQGSEA. V lost 6 bases to trimming and J lost 5 bases, with 5 bases between them. The CDR3 region has the DNA TGCAGCGTGGGAGACAATGAGCAGTTCTTC. Protein: CSVGDNEQFF.

V usage is TRBV9 and J usage is TRBJ1-1, with 9 bases fitting TRBD1. Germline assignment: CDR1 SGDLS and CDR2 YYNGEE. This CDR3 region has 14 residues. V was pared by 2 bases and J by 4 bases, with 3 bases of the junction left unmatched. CDR3 sequence: CASSVGQGRTEAFF. The DNA for the CDR3 is TGTGCCAGCAGCGTGGGACAGGGTCGCACTGAAGCTTTCTTT.

The sample holds a few counts of this clone. The chain links TRBV5-8 to TRBJ1-5, with no clear D. The germline V gene has CDR1 SGHTS and CDR2 YDEGEE. The CDR3 covers 13 residues. V was clipped by 0 bases and J by 11 bases, with 12 bases between them. The CDR3 coding sequence is TGTGCCAGCAGCTTGGGCCCCATCTTGTCCCAGCATTTT. It specifies CASSLGPILSQHF. The complete variable domain, with remaining parts taken from reference TRBV5-8 and TRBJ1-5, reads EAGVTQSPTHLIKTRGQQATLRCSPISGHTSVYWYQQALGLGLQFLLWYDEGEERNRGNFPPRFSGRQFPNYSSELNVNALELEDSALYLCASSLGPILSQHFGDGTRLSIL.

The J gene is TRBJ2-6, the V gene TRBV2, with unresolved D. Trimming removed 7 bases from V and 0 bases from J, with 10 bases in between. The CDR3 extends over 15 amino acids. Germline CDR1 and CDR2: SNHLY and FYNNEI. The CDR3 sequence is CASKTENSGANVLTF. The CDR3 DNA reads as TGTGCCAGCAAAACGGAAAACTCTGGGGCCAACGTCCTGACTTTC.

This clone occurred a few times. This CDR3 is also generated by other DNA sequences in the sample. DNA for the CDR3: TGTGCCAGCAGCTTAGGAAGCTCCTATAATTCACCCCTCCACTTT. The encoded protein is CASSLGSSYNSPLHF. The chain employs TRBV7-9 and TRBJ1-6, with D uncertain. Germline-derived CDR1 and CDR2 are SEHNR and FQNEAQ (reference sequence). V was clipped by 1 base and J by 0 bases, with 4 bases between them. This CDR3 has 15 residues.

This clone showed up just a few times. Other nucleotide sequences in the sample specify the same CDR3. The V and J genes are TRBV14 and TRBJ2-1; TRBD1 might be the D (5 bases). Germline V lookup: CDR1 SGHDN, CDR2 FVKESK. V lost 1 base to trimming and J lost 0 bases, with 10 bases between them. The CDR3 runs to 16 residues. DNA of the CDR3: TGTGCCAGCAGCCAAGTCCCAGGGTCCTCCTACAATGAGCAGTTCTTC. Protein product: CASSQVPGSSYNEQFF.

This clone has a handful of counts. The chain carries TRBV5-1 and TRBJ2-5; D perhaps matches TRBD1 (6 bases). The CDR3 loop spans 15 amino acids. V lost 2 bases and J lost 7, with 18 bases in between. Per the germline V gene, CDR1 is SGHRS and CDR2 is YFSETQ. The DNA for the CDR3 is TGCGCCAGCAGCTTAGGGGACACCACCCAAAGGACCCAGTACTTC. Amino acid sequence: CASSLGDTTQRTQYF.

This clone showed up just a few times. The chain links TRBV28 to TRBJ1-2; maybe TRBD1 (5 bases). Germline V gene sequence: CDR1 MDHEN, CDR2 SYDVKM. CDR3 length equals 12 residues. The V end lost 2 bases, the J end lost 7 bases, and 8 bases lay between the germline ends. The chain's CDR3 is CASSLGAGGYTF. In DNA, the CDR3 is TGTGCCAGCAGTTTAGGGGCCGGTGGCTACACCTTC.

A few counts support this clone. The gene calls are TRBV5-1 and TRBJ2-1; 9 nucleotides line up with TRBD2. The V segment lost 0 bases and the J segment 0 bases; nucleotides outside the gene matches: 7. Germline CDR1 reads SGHRS; CDR2 reads YFSETQ. This CDR3 comprises 18 residues. CDR3 loop: CASSLVSGRSFSYNEQFF. The CDR3 nucleotides are TGCGCCAGCAGCTTGGTTAGCGGGAGAAGTTTCTCCTACAATGAGCAGTTCTTC.

The chain employs TRBV7-9 and TRBJ2-1; tentatively, D is TRBD1 or TRBD2 (5 bases each). With 5 bases removed from V and 6 bases from J, the gap between germline ends came to 11 bases. In germline, CDR1 is SEHNR, CDR2 FQNEAQ (reference sequence). The CDR3 spans 13 residues. The CDR3 here is CASSRGAPNEQFF. CDR3 nucleotides: TGTGCCAGCAGCCGAGGGGCCCCCAATGAGCAGTTCTTC.

This clone was seen only a few times. The chain carries TRBV29-1 and TRBJ2-6; 8 bases match TRBD1. Germline V lookup: CDR1 SQVTM, CDR2 ANQGSEA. The CDR3 loop spans 18 amino acids. The junction had 7 bases not matched to a gene; V was cut back by 0 bases and J by 0 bases. The CDR3 DNA is TGCAGCGTTGAAGACTGGACAGGGTGGGGCTCTGGGGCCAACGTCCTGACTTTC. This gives the protein CSVEDWTGWGSGANVLTF.

The rearrangement joins TRBV15 to TRBJ1-4; perhaps TRBD1 as D (5 bases). The V gene lost 0 bases and the J gene lost 5 bases, with 10 bases spanning the gap. CDR3 length: 15 residues. Germline assignment: CDR1 LNHNV and CDR2 YYDKDF (reference sequence). The CDR3 bases are TGTGCCACCAGCAGAGAGGCAGGGTGGAATGAAAAACTGTTTTTT. Residues: CATSREAGWNEKLFF.

Regarding this clone: Other nucleotide sequences in the sample specify the same CDR3. The chain recombines TRBV7-2 with TRBJ2-3; the D is unclear. The CDR3 consists of 12 residues. Germline V CDR1 and CDR2: SGHTA, FQGNSA. V lost 3 bases, J lost 4 bases, and 5 bases lay in between. CDR3 coding DNA: TGTGCCAGCAGCTTTTCGGCAGATACGCAGTATTTT. This gives the protein CASSFSADTQYF.

This clone turned up a few times. This chain uses TRBV9 with TRBJ2-4; possibly TRBD2 for D (6 bases). This CDR3 spans 17 amino acids. The germline V and J ends were trimmed by 3 bases and 3 bases, with 19 bases remaining between them. Germline CDR1 is SGDLS and CDR2 is YYNGEE. The CDR3 here is CASSGPGGEWGKNIQYF. CDR3 nucleotides: TGTGCCAGCAGCGGCCCAGGCGGGGAGTGGGGCAAAAACATTCAGTACTTC. Full variable domain (missing parts from reference TRBV9 and TRBJ2-4): DSGVTQTPKHLITATGQRVTLRCSPRSGDLSVYWYQQSLDQGLQFLIQYYNGEERAKGNILERFSAQQFPDLHSELNLSSLELGDSALYFCASSGPGGEWGKNIQYFGAGTRLSVL.